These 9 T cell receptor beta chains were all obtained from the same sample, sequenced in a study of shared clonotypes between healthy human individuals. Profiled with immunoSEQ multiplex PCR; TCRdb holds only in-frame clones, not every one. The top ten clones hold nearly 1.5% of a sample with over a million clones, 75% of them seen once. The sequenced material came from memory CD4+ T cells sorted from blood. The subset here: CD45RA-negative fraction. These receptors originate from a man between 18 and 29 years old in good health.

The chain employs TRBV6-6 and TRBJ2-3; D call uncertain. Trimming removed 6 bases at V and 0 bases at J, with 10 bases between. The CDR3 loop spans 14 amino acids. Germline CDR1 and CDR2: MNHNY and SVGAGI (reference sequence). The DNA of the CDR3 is TGTGCCAGCAGACGAAGGGCGAGCACAGATACGCAGTATTTT. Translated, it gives CASRRRASTDTQYF.

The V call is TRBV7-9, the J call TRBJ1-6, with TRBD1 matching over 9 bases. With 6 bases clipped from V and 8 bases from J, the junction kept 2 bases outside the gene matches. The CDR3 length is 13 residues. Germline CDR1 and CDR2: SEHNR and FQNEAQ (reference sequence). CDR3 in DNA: TGTGCCAGCAGATGGGACAGGGATTCACCCCTCCACTTT. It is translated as CASRWDRDSPLHF.

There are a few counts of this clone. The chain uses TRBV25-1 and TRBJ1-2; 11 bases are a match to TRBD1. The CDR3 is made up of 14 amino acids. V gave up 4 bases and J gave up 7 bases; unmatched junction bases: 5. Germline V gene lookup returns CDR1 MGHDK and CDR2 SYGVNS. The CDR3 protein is CASSGGQGGTGYTF. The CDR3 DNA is TGTGCCAGCAGTGGGGGACAGGGGGGTACTGGCTACACCTTC.

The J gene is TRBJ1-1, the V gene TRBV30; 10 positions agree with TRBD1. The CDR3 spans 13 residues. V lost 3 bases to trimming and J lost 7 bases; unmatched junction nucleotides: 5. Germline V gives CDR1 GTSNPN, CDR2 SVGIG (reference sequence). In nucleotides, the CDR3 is TGTGCCTGGAGGGTGGGACAGGGGCTTGAAGCTTTCTTT. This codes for CAWRVGQGLEAFF.

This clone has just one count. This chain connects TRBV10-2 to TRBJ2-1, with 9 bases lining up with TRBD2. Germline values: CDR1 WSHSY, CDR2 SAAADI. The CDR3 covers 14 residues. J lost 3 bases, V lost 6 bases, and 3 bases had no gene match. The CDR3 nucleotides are TGCGCCAGCAGCGGCGGGAGGGGCTACAATGAGCAGTTCTTC. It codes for CASSGGRGYNEQFF.

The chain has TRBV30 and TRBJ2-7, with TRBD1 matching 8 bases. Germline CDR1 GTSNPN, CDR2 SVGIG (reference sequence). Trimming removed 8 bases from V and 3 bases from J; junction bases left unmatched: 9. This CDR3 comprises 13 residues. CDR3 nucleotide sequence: TGTGCCGGGGAACAGGGGGTTGGCTACGAGCAGTACTTC. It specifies CAGEQGVGYEQYF.

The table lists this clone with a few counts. Here the CDR3 DNA reads TGTGCCAGTCTGCCGACGAAAACCCATGGCTACACCTTC. This gives the protein CASLPTKTHGYTF. This chain links TRBV7-9 with TRBJ1-2; D not resolved. This CDR3 comprises 13 residues. The V end lost 9 bases, the J end lost 6 bases, and 17 bases lay between the germline ends. The germline V gene has CDR1 SEHNR and CDR2 FQNEAQ (reference sequence).

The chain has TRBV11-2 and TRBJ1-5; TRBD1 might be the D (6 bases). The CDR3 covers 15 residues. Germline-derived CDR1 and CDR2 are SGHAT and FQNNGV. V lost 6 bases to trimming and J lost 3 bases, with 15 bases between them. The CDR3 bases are TGTGCCAGCAGTCTCTTGGGACACCCCAATCAGCCCCAGCATTTT. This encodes CASSLLGHPNQPQHF. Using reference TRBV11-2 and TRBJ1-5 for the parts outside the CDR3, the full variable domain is EAGVAQSPRYKIIEKRQSVAFWCNPISGHATLYWYQQILGQGPKLLIQFQNNGVVDDSQLPKDRFSAERLKGVDSTLKIQPAKLEDSAVYLCASSLLGHPNQPQHFGDGTRLSIL.

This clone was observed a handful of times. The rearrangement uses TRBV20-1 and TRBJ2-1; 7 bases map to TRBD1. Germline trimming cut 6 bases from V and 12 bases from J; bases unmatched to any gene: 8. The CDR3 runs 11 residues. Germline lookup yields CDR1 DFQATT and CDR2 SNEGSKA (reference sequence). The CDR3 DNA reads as TGCAGTGCAGAACAGGGGAAGGGGCAGTTCTTC. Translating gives CSAEQGKGQFF.